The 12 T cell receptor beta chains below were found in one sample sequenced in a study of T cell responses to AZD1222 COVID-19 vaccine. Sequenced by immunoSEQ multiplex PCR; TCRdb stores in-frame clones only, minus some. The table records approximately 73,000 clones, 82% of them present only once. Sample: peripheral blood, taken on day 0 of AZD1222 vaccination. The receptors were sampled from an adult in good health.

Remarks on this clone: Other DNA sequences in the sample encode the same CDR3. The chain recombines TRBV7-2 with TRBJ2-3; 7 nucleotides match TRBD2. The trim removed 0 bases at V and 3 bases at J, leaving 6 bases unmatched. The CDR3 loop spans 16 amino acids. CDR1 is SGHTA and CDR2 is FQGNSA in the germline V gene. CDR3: CASSLAGGPRTDTQYF. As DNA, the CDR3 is TGTGCCAGCAGCTTAGCGGGAGGGCCTCGGACAGATACGCAGTATTTT.

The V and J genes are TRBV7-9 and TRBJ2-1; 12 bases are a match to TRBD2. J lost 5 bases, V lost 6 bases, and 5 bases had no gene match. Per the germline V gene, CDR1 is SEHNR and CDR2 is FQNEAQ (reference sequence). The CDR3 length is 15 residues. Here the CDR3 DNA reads TGTGCCAGCAGACAGACTAGCGGGAGTAACAATGAGCAGTTCTTC. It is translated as CASRQTSGSNNEQFF.

CDR3 bases: TGCGCCAGCAGCTTGGTAGATCGTAATCAGCCCCAGCATTTT. Its translation: CASSLVDRNQPQHF. The chain carries TRBV5-1 and TRBJ1-5; D is unclear. V was pared by 0 bases and J by 4 bases, with 8 bases between. The germline gives CDR1 SGHRS, CDR2 YFSETQ. This CDR3 spans 14 amino acids.

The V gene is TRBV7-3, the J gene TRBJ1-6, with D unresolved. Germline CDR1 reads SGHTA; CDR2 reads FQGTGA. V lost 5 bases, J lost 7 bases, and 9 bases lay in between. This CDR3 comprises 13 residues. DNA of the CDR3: TGTGCCAGCAGCCAGGACGGGAATTCACCCCTCCACTTT. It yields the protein CASSQDGNSPLHF.

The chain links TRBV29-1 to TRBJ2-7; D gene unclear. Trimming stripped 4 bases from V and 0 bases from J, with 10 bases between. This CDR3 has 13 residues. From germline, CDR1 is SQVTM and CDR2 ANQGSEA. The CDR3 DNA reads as TGCAGCGTTGTCATGGCGGACTCCTACGAGCAGTACTTC. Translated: CSVVMADSYEQYF.

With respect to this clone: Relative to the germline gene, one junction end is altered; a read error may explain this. The CDR3 DNA sequence: TGTGCTAGCAGCTTAGGGGCGCTAAGCCTGTCGGAACAAGAGACCCAGTACTTC. Protein sequence: CASSLGALSLSEQETQYF. This chain connects TRBV7-7 to TRBJ2-5, with D tentatively TRBD1 (5 bases). This CDR3 is built from 18 residues. Germline V gene data show CDR1 as SSHAT and CDR2 as FNYEAQ (reference sequence).

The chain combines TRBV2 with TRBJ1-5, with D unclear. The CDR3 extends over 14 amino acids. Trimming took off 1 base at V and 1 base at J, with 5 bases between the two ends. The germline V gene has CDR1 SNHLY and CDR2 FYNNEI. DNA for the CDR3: TGTGCCAGCAGTGAAGAAGGGAGCAATCAGCCCCAGCATTTT. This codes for CASSEEGSNQPQHF.

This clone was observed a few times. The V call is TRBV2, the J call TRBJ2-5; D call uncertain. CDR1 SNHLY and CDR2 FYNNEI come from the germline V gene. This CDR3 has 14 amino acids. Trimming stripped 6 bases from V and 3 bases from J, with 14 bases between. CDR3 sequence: CASSAFAEEETQYF. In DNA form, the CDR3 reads TGTGCCAGCAGCGCTTTTGCGGAAGAAGAGACCCAGTACTTC.

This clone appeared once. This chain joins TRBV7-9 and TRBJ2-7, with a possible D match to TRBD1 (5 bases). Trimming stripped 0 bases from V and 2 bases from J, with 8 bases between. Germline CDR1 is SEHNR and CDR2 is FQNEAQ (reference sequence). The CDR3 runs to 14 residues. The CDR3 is CASSLAQGPYEQYF. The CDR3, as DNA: TGTGCCAGCAGCTTAGCGCAGGGTCCCTACGAGCAGTACTTC.

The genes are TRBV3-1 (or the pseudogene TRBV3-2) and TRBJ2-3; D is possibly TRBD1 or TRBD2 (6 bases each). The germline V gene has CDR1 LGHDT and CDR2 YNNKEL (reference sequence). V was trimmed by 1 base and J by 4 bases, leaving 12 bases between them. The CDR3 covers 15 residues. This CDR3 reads CASSQVPGAADTQYF. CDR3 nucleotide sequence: TGTGCCAGCAGCCAAGTCCCGGGGGCGGCAGATACGCAGTATTTT.

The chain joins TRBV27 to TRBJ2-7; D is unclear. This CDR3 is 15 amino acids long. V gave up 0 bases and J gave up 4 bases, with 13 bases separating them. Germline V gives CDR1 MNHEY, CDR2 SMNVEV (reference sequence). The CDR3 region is CASSLSYRRRYEQYF. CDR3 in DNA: TGTGCCAGCAGTTTATCCTATAGGCGCAGGTACGAGCAGTACTTC.

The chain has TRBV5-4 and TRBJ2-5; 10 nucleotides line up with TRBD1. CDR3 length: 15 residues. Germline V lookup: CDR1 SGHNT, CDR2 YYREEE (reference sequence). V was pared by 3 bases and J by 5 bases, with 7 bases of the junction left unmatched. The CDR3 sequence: CASSSPDRGLETQYF. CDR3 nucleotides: TGTGCCAGCAGCTCCCCCGACAGGGGGCTCGAGACCCAGTACTTC. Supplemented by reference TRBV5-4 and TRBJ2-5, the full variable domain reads ETGVTQSPTHLIKTRGQQVTLRCSSQSGHNTVSWYQQALGQGPQFIFQYYREEENGRGNFPPRFSGLQFPNYSSELNVNALELDDSALYLCASSSPDRGLETQYFGPGTRLLVL.